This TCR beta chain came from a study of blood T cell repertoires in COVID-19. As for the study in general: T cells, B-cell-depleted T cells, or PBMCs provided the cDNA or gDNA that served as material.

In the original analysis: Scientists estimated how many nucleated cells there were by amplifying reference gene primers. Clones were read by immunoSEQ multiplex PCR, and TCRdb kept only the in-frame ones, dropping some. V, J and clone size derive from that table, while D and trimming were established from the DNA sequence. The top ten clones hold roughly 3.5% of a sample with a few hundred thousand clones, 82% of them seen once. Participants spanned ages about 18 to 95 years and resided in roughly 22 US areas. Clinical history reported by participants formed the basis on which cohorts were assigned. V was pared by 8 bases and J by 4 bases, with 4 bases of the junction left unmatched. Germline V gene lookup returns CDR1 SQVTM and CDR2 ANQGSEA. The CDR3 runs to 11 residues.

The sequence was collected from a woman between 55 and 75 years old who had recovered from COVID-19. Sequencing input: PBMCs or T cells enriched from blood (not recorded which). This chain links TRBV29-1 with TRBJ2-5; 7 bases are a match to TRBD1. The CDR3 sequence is CSLRQGETQYF. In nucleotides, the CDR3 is TGCAGCTTAAGACAGGGAGAGACCCAGTACTTC.